This T cell receptor (beta chain) was obtained from a study of cytomegalovirus exposure and HLA in healthy donors. V lost 7 bases, J lost 1 base, and 17 bases lay in between. The CDR3 totals 16 residues. CDR1 and CDR2 (germline): SEHNR, FQNEAQ (reference sequence). The PCR contained 60 Vbeta and 13 Jbeta primers. The table came from immunoSEQ multiplex PCR; TCRdb's copy has only in-frame clones and leaves some out. This table has about 180,000 clones, almost 85% appearing once. The sequenced sample was PBMCs. This clonotype originated in a woman between 45 and 60 years old in good health and CMV-seronegative. The chain has TRBV7-9 and TRBJ1-3, with D unresolved. The CDR3 DNA reads TGTGCCAGCAACCCCATGGGTTCGGAGTCTGGAAACACCATATATTTT. Its protein is CASNPMGSESGNTIYF.